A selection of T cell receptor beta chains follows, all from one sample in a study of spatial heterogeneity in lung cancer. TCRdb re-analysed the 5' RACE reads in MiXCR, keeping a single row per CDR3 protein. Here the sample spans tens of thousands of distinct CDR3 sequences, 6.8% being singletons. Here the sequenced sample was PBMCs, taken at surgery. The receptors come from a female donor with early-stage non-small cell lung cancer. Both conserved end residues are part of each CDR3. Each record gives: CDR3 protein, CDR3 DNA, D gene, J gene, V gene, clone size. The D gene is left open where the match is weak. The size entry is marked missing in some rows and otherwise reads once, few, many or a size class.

CASSFSGGGSYNEQFF | TGTGCCAGCAGCTTTAGCGGGGGCGGCTCCTACAATGAGCAGTTCTTC | TRBD2 | TRBJ2-1 | TRBV7-3 | few
CASSLLSAGGFADTQYF | TGTGCCAGCAGCTTGTTATCGGCGGGGGGATTTGCAGATACGCAGTATTTT | TRBD2 | TRBJ2-3 | TRBV5-4 | many
CASSFGQNNEQFF | TGCGCCAGCAGCTTCGGGCAGAACAATGAGCAGTTCTTC | - | TRBJ2-1 | TRBV5-1 | few
CASSPGRGYHEQYF | TGTGCCAGCTCACCAGGCCGGGGGTACCACGAGCAGTACTTC | - | TRBJ2-7 | TRBV18 | many
CASSLSRGSSYEQYF | TGTGCCAGCAGCCTCTCCAGGGGGAGTTCCTACGAGCAGTACTTC | TRBD1 | TRBJ2-7 | TRBV7-9 | many
CASSSSGTGYQPQHF | TGTGCCAGCAGTTCTTCCGGGACAGGGTATCAGCCCCAGCATTTT | TRBD1 | TRBJ1-5 | TRBV28 | many
CASSYTTNTGELFF | TGTGCCAGCTCTTACACCACGAACACCGGGGAGCTGTTTTTT | - | TRBJ2-2 | TRBV18 | many
CASSLVGTSGQETQYF | TGCGCCAGCAGCTTGGTGGGGACTAGCGGACAAGAGACCCAGTACTTC | TRBD2 | TRBJ2-5 | TRBV5-1 | many
CARQGTEAFF | TGTGCCAGACAGGGGACTGAAGCTTTCTTT | TRBD1 | TRBJ1-1 | TRBV11-3 | few
CASSLGTGSYNQPQHF | TGTGCCAGCAGTTTAGGGACCGGGTCCTACAATCAGCCCCAGCATTTT | - | TRBJ1-5 | TRBV28 | -
CSARSSGDTQYF | TGCAGTGCTAGGAGTTCCGGAGATACGCAGTATTTT | - | TRBJ2-3 | TRBV20-1 | -